This entry is about one T cell receptor (beta chain). Its antigen is currently unknown. Deletions cut 1 base from V and 1 base from J, with 10 bases between. Germline-derived CDR1 and CDR2 are MNHNS and SASEGT. The CDR3 loop spans 15 amino acids. These data belong to a study of radiotherapy plus CTLA-4 blockade in lung cancer. Study context: Patients showed objective responses in 15% to 20% of cases, and disease control was achieved by under 40%. General observations from the study: TCR clones originating in tumors grew in number in blood after radiotherapy plus ipilimumab. Reports identified early blood T cell clone dynamics, with interferon-beta, as the best response predictor.

Alongside CTLA-4 blockade with ipilimumab, patients with chemo-refractory metastatic non-small-cell lung cancer received focal radiation. This table comes from immunoSEQ multiplex PCR, and its TCRdb copy is limited to in-frame clones, with some not included. The sample has approximately 72,000 clones; roughly 78% are singletons. The sequenced sample was peripheral blood, obtained from a patient treated with radiotherapy plus ipilimumab. The sequence derives from a human donor with non-small cell lung cancer who had a complete response to radiotherapy plus ipilimumab. The rearrangement uses TRBV6-1 and TRBJ2-5, with D hard to call. Here the CDR3 reads CASSEGQASQETQYF. CDR3 in DNA: TGTGCCAGCAGTGAAGGGCAGGCGAGCCAAGAGACCCAGTACTTC.